The T cell receptor (beta chain) described here comes from a study of OX40 agonist ivuxolimab in advanced cancers. The trim removed 0 bases at V and 3 bases at J, leaving 4 bases unmatched. The length of the CDR3 is 16 residues. Germline V gives CDR1 KGHSH, CDR2 LQKENI. TCRdb's table, derived via immunoSEQ multiplex PCR, lists solely in-frame clones and lacks some. In the table there are over 55,000 clones, about 86% of which are singletons. The sample in question was CD4+ or CD8+ T cells sorted from blood, obtained in a trial of the OX40 agonist ivuxolimab. The gene calls are TRBV18 and TRBJ2-2, with 7 bases that match TRBD2. This clonotype was sampled from an adult with an advanced solid tumor such as melanoma, head and neck, liver or kidney cancer. In nucleotides, the CDR3 is TGTGCCAGCTCACCACCGGGAGGGAGGGACACCGGGGAGCTGTTTTTT. This sequence encodes CASSPPGGRDTGELFF.